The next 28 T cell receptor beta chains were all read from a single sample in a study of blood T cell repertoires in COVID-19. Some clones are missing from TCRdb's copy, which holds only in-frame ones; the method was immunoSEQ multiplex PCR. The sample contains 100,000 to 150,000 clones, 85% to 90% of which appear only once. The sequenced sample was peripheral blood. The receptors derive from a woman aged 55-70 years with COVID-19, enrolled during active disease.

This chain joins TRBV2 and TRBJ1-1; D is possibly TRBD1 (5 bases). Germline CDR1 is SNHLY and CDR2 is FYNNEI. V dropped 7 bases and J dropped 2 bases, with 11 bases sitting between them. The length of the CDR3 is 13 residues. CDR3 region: CASTQGGNTEAFF. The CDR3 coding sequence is TGTGCCAGCACCCAGGGTGGAAACACTGAAGCTTTCTTT.

As DNA, the CDR3 is TGTGCCAGCAGCTACCCCCGGGACACCAGCTCCTATAATTCACCCCTCCACTTT. This encodes CASSYPRDTSSYNSPLHF. The chain joins TRBV7-9 to TRBJ1-6, with TRBD1 as a possible D gene (6 bases). Germline CDR1 and CDR2: SEHNR and FQNEAQ (reference sequence). Trimming pared 4 bases from V and 0 bases from J, leaving 16 bases between. The CDR3 length is 18 residues.

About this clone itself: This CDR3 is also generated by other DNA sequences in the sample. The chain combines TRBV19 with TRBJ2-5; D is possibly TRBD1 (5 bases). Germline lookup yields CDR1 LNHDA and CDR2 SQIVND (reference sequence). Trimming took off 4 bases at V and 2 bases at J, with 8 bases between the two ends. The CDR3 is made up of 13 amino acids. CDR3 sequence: CASSNQGQETQYF. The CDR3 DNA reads TGTGCCAGTAGTAATCAGGGACAAGAGACCCAGTACTTC.

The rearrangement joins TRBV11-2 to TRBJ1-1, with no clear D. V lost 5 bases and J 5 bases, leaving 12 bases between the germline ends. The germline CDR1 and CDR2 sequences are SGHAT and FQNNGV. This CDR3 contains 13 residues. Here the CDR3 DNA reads TGTGCCAGCAGCCACGGACTAAAGACTGAAGCTTTCTTT. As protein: CASSHGLKTEAFF.

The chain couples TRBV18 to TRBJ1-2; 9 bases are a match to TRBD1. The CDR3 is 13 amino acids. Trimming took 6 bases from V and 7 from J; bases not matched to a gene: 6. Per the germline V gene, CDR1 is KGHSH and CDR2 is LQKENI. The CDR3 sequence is CASSAGTGSGYTF. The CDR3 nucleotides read TGTGCCAGCTCGGCCGGGACAGGGTCTGGCTACACCTTC.

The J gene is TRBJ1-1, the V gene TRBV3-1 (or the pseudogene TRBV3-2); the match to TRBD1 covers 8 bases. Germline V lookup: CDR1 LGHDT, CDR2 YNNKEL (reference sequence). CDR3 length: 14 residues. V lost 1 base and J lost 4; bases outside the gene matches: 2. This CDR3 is CASSQVQGATEAFF. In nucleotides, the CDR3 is TGTGCCAGCAGCCAAGTCCAGGGGGCCACTGAAGCTTTCTTT.

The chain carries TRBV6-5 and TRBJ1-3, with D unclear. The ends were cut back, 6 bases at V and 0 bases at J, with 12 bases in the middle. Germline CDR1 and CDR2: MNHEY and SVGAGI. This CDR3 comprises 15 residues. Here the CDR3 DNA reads TGTGCCAGCAGAGTTGGCGGTAACTCTGGAAACACCATATATTTT. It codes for CASRVGGNSGNTIYF.

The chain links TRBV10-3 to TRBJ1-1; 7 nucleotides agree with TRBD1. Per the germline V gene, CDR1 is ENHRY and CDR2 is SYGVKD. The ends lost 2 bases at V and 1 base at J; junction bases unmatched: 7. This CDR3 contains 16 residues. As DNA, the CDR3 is TGTGCCATCAGTGAGGGGACAGCAGTGGGGAACACTGAAGCTTTCTTT. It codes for CAISEGTAVGNTEAFF.

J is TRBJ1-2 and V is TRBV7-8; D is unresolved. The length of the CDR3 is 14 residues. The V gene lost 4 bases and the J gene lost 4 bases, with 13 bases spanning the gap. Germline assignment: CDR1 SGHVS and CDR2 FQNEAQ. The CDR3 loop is CASSSERISYGYTF. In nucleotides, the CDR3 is TGTGCCAGCAGCTCAGAGCGGATTAGCTATGGCTACACCTTC.

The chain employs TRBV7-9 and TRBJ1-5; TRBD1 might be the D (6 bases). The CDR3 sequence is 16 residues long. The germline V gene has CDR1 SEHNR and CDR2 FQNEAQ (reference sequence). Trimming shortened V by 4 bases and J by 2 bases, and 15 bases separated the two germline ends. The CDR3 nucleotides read TGTGCCAGCAGCTCGGGACATCCGCCGGGCAATCAGCCCCAGCATTTT. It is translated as CASSSGHPPGNQPQHF.

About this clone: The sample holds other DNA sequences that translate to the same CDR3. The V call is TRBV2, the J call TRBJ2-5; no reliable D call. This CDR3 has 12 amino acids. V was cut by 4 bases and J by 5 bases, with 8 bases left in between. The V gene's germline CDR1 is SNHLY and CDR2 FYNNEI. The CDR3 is CASSGLGETQYF. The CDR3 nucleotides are TGTGCCAGCAGTGGGCTCGGGGAGACCCAGTACTTC.

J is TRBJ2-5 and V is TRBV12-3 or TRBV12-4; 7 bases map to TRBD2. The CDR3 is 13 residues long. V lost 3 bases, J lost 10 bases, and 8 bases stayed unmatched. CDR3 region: CASSLPSGRGQYF. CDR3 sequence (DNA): TGTGCCAGCAGTTTGCCTAGCGGCCGGGGCCAGTACTTC.

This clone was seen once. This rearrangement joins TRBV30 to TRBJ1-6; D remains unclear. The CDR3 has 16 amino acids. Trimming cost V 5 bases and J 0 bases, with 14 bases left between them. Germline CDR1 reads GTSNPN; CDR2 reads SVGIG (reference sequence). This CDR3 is CAWSNQITSYNSPLHF. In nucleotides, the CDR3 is TGTGCCTGGTCGAATCAGATCACCTCCTATAATTCACCCCTCCACTTT.

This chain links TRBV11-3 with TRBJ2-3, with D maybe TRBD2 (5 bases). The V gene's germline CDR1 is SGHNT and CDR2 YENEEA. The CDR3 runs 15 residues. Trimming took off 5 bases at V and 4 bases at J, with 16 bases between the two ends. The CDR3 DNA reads TGTGCCAGCAGCCCCCGGGGTAACTTATCAGATACGCAGTATTTT. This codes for CASSPRGNLSDTQYF. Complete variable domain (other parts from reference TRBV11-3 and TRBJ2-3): EAGVVQSPRYKIIEKKQPVAFWCNPISGHNTLYWYLQNLGQGPELLIRYENEEAVDDSQLPKDRFSAERLKGVDSTLKIQPAELGDSAVYLCASSPRGNLSDTQYFGPGTRLTVL.

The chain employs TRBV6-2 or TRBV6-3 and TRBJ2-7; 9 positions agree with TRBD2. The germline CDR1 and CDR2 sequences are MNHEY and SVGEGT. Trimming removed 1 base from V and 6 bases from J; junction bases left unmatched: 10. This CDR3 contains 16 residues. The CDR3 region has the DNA TGTGCCAGCAGTTACTACCTGGCTAGCGGGGTAAGCGAGCAGTACTTC. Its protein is CASSYYLASGVSEQYF.

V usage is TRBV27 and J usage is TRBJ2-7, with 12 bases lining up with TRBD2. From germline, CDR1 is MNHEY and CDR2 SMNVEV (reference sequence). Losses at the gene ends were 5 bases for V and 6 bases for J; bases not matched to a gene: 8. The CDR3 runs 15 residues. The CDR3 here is CASSRWTSGDSEQYF. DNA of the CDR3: TGTGCCAGCAGTCGTTGGACTAGCGGGGATTCCGAGCAGTACTTC.

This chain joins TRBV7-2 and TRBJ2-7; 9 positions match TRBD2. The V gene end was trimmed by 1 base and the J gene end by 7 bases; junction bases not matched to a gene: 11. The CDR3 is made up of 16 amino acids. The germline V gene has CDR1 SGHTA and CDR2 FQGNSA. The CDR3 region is CASSLGFGGGADEQYF. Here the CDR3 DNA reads TGTGCCAGCAGCTTAGGTTTCGGCGGGGGGGCCGATGAGCAGTACTTC. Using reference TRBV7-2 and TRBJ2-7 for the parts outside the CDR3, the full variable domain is GAGVSQSPSNKVTEKGKDVELRCDPISGHTALYWYRQSLGQGLEFLIYFQGNSAPDKSGLPSDRFSAERTGGSVSTLTIQRTQQEDSAVYLCASSLGFGGGADEQYFGPGTRLTVT.

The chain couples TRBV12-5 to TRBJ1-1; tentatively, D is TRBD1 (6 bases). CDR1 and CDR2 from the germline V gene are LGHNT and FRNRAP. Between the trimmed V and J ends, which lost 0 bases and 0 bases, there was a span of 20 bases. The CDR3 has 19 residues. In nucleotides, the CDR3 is TGTGCTAGTGGTTTGGTACGCGGGGGCCGGAGGGTTATGAACACTGAAGCTTTCTTT. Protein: CASGLVRGGRRVMNTEAFF.

Here the CDR3 reads CASSLRQGGSPLHF. The CDR3 DNA is TGCGCCAGCAGCTTGAGACAGGGTGGGTCACCCCTCCACTTT. The J gene is TRBJ1-6, the V gene TRBV5-1; 7 bases are a match to TRBD1. The germline CDR1 and CDR2 sequences are SGHRS and YFSETQ. CDR3 length equals 14 residues. The V gene end was trimmed by 1 base and the J gene end by 10 bases; junction bases not matched to a gene: 5.

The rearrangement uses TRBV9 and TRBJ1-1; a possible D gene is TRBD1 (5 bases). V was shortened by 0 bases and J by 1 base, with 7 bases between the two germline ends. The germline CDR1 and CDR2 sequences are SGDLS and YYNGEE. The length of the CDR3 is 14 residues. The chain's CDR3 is CASSVERGNTEAFF. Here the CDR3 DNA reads TGTGCCAGCAGCGTAGAAAGGGGGAACACTGAAGCTTTCTTT.

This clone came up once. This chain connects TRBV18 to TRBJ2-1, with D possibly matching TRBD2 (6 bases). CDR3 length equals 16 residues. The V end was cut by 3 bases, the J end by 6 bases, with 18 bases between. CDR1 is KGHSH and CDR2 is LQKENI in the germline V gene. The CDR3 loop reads CASSPSRGYQLNEQFF. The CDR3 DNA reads TGTGCCAGCTCACCTTCTCGGGGGTACCAGCTCAATGAGCAGTTCTTC.

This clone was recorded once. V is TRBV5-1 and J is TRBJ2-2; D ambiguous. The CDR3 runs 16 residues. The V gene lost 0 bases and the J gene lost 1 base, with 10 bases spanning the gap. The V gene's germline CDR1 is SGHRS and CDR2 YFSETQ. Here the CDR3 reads CASSLAKAGNTGELFF. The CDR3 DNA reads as TGCGCCAGCAGCTTGGCCAAGGCAGGGAACACCGGGGAGCTGTTTTTT.

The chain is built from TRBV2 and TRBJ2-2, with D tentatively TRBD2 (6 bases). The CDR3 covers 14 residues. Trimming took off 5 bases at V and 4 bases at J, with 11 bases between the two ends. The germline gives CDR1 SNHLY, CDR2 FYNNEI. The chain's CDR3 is CASSWGSGTGELFF. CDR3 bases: TGTGCCAGCAGTTGGGGTAGCGGCACCGGGGAGCTGTTTTTT. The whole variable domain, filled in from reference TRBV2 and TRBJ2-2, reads EPEVTQTPSHQVTQMGQEVILRCVPISNHLYFYWYRQILGQKVEFLVSFYNNEISEKSEIFDDQFSVERPDGSNFTLKIRSTKLEDSAMYFCASSWGSGTGELFFGEGSRLTVL.

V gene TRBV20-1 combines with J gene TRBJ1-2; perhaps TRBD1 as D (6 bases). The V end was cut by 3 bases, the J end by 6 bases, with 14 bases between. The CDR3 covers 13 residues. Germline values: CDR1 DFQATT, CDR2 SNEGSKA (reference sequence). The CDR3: CSASSPDSHGYTF. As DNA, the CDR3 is TGCAGTGCTAGTTCCCCGGACAGCCATGGCTACACCTTC.

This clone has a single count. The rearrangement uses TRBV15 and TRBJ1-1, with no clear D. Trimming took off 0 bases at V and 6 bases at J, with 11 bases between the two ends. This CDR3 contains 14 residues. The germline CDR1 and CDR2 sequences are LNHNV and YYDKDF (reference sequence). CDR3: CATSREEDPPEAFF. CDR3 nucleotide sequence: TGTGCCACCAGCAGAGAAGAGGATCCCCCTGAAGCTTTCTTT.

CDR3: CASSLGFGFGYTF. The CDR3 DNA reads TGTGCCAGCAGCTTGGGGTTCGGGTTTGGCTACACCTTC. The rearrangement links TRBV5-6 to TRBJ1-2, with D unclear. V was shortened by 0 bases and J by 7 bases, with 10 bases between the two germline ends. This CDR3 comprises 13 residues. Germline CDR1 and CDR2: SGHDT and YYEEEE.

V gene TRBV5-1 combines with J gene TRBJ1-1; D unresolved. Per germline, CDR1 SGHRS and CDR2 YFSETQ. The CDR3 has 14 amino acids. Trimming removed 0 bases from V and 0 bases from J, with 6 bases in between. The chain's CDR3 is CASSLDRMNTEAFF. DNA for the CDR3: TGCGCCAGCAGCTTGGACAGAATGAACACTGAAGCTTTCTTT.

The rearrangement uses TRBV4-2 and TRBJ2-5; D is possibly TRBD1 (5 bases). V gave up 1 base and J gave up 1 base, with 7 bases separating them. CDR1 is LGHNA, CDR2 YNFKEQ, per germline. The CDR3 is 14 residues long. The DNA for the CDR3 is TGTGCCAGCAGCCAAGTAGGGGTCCAAGAGACCCAGTACTTC. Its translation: CASSQVGVQETQYF.